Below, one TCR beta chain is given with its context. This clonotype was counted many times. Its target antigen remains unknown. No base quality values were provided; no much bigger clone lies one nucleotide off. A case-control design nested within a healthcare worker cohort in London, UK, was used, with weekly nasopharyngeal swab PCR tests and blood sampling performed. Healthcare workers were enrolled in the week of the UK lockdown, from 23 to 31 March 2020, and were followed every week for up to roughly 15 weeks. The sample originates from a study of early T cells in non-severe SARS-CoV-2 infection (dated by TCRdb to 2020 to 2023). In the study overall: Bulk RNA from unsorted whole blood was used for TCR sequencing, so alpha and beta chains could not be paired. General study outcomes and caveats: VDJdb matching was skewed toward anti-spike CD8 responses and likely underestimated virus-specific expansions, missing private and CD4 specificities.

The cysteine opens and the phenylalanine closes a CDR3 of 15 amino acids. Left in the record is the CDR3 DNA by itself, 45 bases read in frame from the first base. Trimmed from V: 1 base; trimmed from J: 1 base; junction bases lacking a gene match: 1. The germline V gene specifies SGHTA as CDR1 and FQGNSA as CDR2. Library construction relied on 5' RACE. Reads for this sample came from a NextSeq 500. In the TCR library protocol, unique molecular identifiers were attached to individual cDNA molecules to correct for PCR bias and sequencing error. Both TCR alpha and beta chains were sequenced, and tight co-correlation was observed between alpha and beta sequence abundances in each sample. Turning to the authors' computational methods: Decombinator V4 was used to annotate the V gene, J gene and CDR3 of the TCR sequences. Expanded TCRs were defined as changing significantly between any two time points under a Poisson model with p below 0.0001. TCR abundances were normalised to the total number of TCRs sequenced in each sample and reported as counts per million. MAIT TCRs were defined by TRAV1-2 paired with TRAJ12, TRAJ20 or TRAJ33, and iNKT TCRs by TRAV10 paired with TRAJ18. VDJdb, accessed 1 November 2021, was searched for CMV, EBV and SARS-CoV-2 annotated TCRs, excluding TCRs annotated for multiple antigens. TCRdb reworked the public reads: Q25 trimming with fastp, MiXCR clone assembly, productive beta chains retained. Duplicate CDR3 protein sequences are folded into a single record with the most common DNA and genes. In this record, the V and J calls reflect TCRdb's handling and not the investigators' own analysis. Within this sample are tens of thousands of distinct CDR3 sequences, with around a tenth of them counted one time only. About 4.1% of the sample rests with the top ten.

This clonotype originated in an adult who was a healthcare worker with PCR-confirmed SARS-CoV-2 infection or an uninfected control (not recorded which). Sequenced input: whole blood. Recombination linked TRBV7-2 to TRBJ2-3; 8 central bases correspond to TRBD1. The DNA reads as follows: TGTGCCAGCAGCTTAGTGGGACAGGGCACAGATACGCAGTATTTT. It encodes CASSLVGQGTDTQYF.